A single sample gave rise to the 2 T cell receptor beta chains below, sequenced in a study of blood T cell repertoires in COVID-19. Profiling relied on immunoSEQ multiplex PCR, and the TCRdb table lists in-frame clones only, not all of them. In the table there are about 150,000 clones, roughly four fifths of which are singletons. The specimen was peripheral blood. Source of these receptors: a man between 65 and 85 years old who had recovered from COVID-19.

This clone was picked up one time. The V call is TRBV6-4, the J call TRBJ2-3; weak D call: TRBD1 (6 bases). V lost 0 bases to trimming and J lost 1 base, with 11 bases between them. This CDR3 is built from 16 residues. Germline loops: CDR1 MRHNA, CDR2 SNTAGT. CDR3 nucleotides: TGTGCCAGCAGTGACTCGTCGGGACAAGGCACAGATACGCAGTATTTT. It yields the protein CASSDSSGQGTDTQYF.

The chain links TRBV12-3 or TRBV12-4 to TRBJ2-7; a weak D match, TRBD1 (5 bases). V dropped 8 bases and J dropped 3 bases, with 14 bases sitting between them. CDR3 size: 13 residues. CDR3: CASGAGVGYEQYF. The DNA for the CDR3 is TGTGCCAGCGGGGCTGGAGTCGGCTACGAGCAGTACTTC.